The rows below give T cell receptor beta chains drawn from one sample of a study of control samples from healthy donors and cancer patients. Clones were read by immunoSEQ multiplex PCR, and TCRdb kept only the in-frame ones, dropping some. Among around 130,000 clones listed, roughly 89% were seen once. Input material: PBMCs. The receptors originated from a man between 45 and 60 years old with head and neck cancer. Both conserved end residues are part of each CDR3. The D gene is left open where the match is weak. Only part of the rows carry a size: once, few, many, or a class if the clone is expanded.

once	13	TRBJ1-2	TRBV29-1	TRBD1	TGCAGCGCCGGGACAGCCGGGTGGTATGGCTACACCTTC	CSAGTAGWYGYTF
once	15	TRBJ2-5	TRBV5-1	TRBD2	TGCGCCAGCAGCTTGGATGGGGGGGTCCAAGAGACCCAGTACTTC	CASSLDGGVQETQYF
-	14	TRBJ2-7	TRBV3-1/TRBV3-2	-	TGTGCCAGCAGCCAAGAAGGGATTACCTACGAGCAGTACTTC	CASSQEGITYEQYF
-	16	TRBJ2-3	TRBV9	TRBD2	TGTGCCAGCAGCGTGCGCGGGACGGGGGGTACAGATACGCAGTATTTT	CASSVRGTGGTDTQYF
-	14	TRBJ2-7	TRBV18	TRBD2	TGTGCCAGCTCACCAACTAGCGGGAGACCCGAGCAGTACTTC	CASSPTSGRPEQYF
-	16	TRBJ2-7	TRBV4-1	-	TGCGCCAGCAGCCAGCTGTTTATGGGGGGCTCCTACGAGCAGTACTTC	CASSQLFMGGSYEQYF
-	13	TRBJ1-2	TRBV11-2	-	TGTGCCAGCAGCTCGGGAGGGTACTATGGCTACACCTTC	CASSSGGYYGYTF
-	13	TRBJ1-1	TRBV3-1/TRBV3-2	-	TGTGCCAGCAGCCCCGTTCTCGGCAGTGAAGCTTTCTTT	CASSPVLGSEAFF
-	15	TRBJ1-2	TRBV5-4	-	TGTGCCAGCAGCTTGTATGAGATGGATTTCTATGGCTACACCTTC	CASSLYEMDFYGYTF
-	15	TRBJ1-5	TRBV5-1	-	TGCGCCAGCAGCTCGACAATAACGGACGGCCGGCCCCAGCATTTT	CASSSTITDGRPQHF
-	15	TRBJ1-4	TRBV5-1	-	TGCGCCAGCAGCTTGGAACCGATTGGGGGTGAAAAACTGTTTTTT	CASSLEPIGGEKLFF
-	14	TRBJ2-1	TRBV27	TRBD2	TGTGCCAGCAGGGGACTAGCGGAGTACAATGAGCAGTTCTTC	CASRGLAEYNEQFF
-	14	TRBJ2-7	TRBV28	-	TGTGCCAGCAGTTTGGGGGGCTTCAACTACGAGCAGTACTTC	CASSLGGFNYEQYF
-	19	TRBJ2-1	TRBV5-1	-	TGCGCCAGCAGCTTGGCCGGCGGGACAGTGTGGAGCTCCTACAATGAGCAGTTCTTC	CASSLAGGTVWSSYNEQFF
-	14	TRBJ2-7	TRBV19	TRBD2	TGTGCCAGTAGTATTACTAGCGGCTCCTACGAGCAGTACTTC	CASSITSGSYEQYF
-	15	TRBJ2-7	TRBV5-6	-	TGTGCCAGCAGCCACCCATTACGTCGGATCTACGAGCAGTACTTC	CASSHPLRRIYEQYF
-	14	TRBJ2-7	TRBV7-9	TRBD2	TGTGCCAGCAGCTTAGGGGGAGGGGTGGACGAGCAGTACTTC	CASSLGGGVDEQYF
-	17	TRBJ2-5	TRBV28	TRBD2	TGTGCCAGCAGTCGCCTCGCTAGCGGACGGGGGGAAGAGACCCAGTACTTC	CASSRLASGRGEETQYF
-	14	TRBJ1-1	TRBV5-1	TRBD1	TGCGCCAGCAGCTCGGGACAGGGGAACACTGAAGCTTTCTTT	CASSSGQGNTEAFF
-	14	TRBJ2-3	TRBV5-4	-	TGTGCCAGCAGCTTTATGGCCCCCCAAGATACGCAGTATTTT	CASSFMAPQDTQYF
-	13	TRBJ2-7	TRBV12-3/TRBV12-4	TRBD2	TGTGCCAGCGGGCTAGCGGCTTCCTACGAGCAGTACTTC	CASGLAASYEQYF
few	13	TRBJ2-7	TRBV7-6	-	TGTGCCAGCAGCTTAGATCCAGTGGTCGAGCAGTACTTC	CASSLDPVVEQYF
few	15	TRBJ1-2	TRBV4-2	-	TGTGCCAGCAGCCAAGTCCAGACTGCGGCAGATGGCTACACCTTC	CASSQVQTAADGYTF
-	13	TRBJ2-7	TRBV7-2	-	TGTGCCAGCAGCTTAGATGCGCAGGGGGGCTGGTACTTC	CASSLDAQGGWYF
-	16	TRBJ1-3	TRBV10-3	-	TGTGCCATCAGTGAGTCAGTCCCTGCTTTTGGAAACACCATATATTTT	CAISESVPAFGNTIYF
-	15	TRBJ2-3	TRBV3-1/TRBV3-2	TRBD2	TGTGCCAGCAGCCAAACGGGGGGGCCGACAGATACGCAGTATTTT	CASSQTGGPTDTQYF
-	14	TRBJ1-4	TRBV5-5	-	TGTGCCAGCAGCTTGGCAGGGCTCGAAGAAAAACTGTTTTTT	CASSLAGLEEKLFF
once	20	TRBJ2-2	TRBV10-1	-	TGCGCCAGCAGTGGGGACAAGGGGGATGCAGGAGGGGCTCTCACCGGGGAGCTGTTTTTT	CASSGDKGDAGGALTGELFF
once	13	TRBJ2-2	TRBV30	-	TGTGCCTGGAGACTTAGCAACACCGGGGAGCTGTTTTTT	CAWRLSNTGELFF
-	16	TRBJ2-1	TRBV5-4	-	TGTGCCAGCAGACCGGCCGCCGATATGATTTACAATGAGCAGTTCTTC	CASRPAADMIYNEQFF
-	15	TRBJ2-1	TRBV5-1	-	TGCGCCAGCACCCGGGGCGCCAGCTCCTACAATGAGCAGTTCTTC	CASTRGASSYNEQFF
-	13	TRBJ2-7	TRBV6-5	TRBD2	TGTGCCAGCAGTAGACTAGCGGACTACGAGCAGTACTTC	CASSRLADYEQYF
-	10	TRBJ2-7	TRBV27	-	TGTGCCAGCGGGCCCTACGAGCAGTACTTC	CASGPYEQYF
-	14	TRBJ2-3	TRBV10-1	-	TGCGCCAGCAGTCTATTTGGTAGCACAGATACGCAGTATTTT	CASSLFGSTDTQYF
-	12	TRBJ1-1	TRBV7-9	-	TGTGCCAGCAGCTACGGTGGGACTGAAGCTTTCTTT	CASSYGGTEAFF
-	17	TRBJ2-1	TRBV12-5	-	TGTGCTAGTGGAGAGCCCCCTGGGCGGACCATCTACAATGAGCAGTTCTTC	CASGEPPGRTIYNEQFF
few	14	TRBJ2-7	TRBV2	TRBD2	TGTGCCAGCAGTGGACTAGCGGGTCCCTACGAGCAGTACTTC	CASSGLAGPYEQYF
-	14	TRBJ2-7	TRBV9	-	TGTGCCAGCAGCGCCCAGGCGAGTCCCTACGAGCAGTACTTC	CASSAQASPYEQYF
-	19	TRBJ2-1	TRBV7-9	TRBD2	TGTGCCAGCAGCTTAATGACGGGGGGGAAAGGCAACAAATACAATGAGCAGTTCTTC	CASSLMTGGKGNKYNEQFF
-	15	TRBJ2-1	TRBV10-3	TRBD2	TGTGCCATCGGGGTATTGGGACTAGTAGGCAATGAGCAGTTCTTC	CAIGVLGLVGNEQFF
-	13	TRBJ2-7	TRBV19	-	TGTGCCAGTAGTATGGAGCCCTTAGACGAGCAGTACTTC	CASSMEPLDEQYF
-	11	TRBJ2-1	TRBV12-3/TRBV12-4	-	TGTGCCAGCAGTCGCGGGACAGCCTGGTTCTTC	CASSRGTAWFF
-	16	TRBJ2-5	TRBV18	-	TGTGCCAGCTCACCACCTTTCCCAGGACCGCAAGAGACCCAGTACTTC	CASSPPFPGPQETQYF
-	11	TRBJ2-7	TRBV27	-	-	CASGLVGPGSF
-	14	TRBJ1-5	TRBV6-5	-	TGTGCCACCCTGGATCCTCTCTCATCGGAGCCCCAGCATTTT	CATLDPLSSEPQHF
-	14	TRBJ1-2	TRBV6-5	TRBD1	TGTGCCAGCAGTTACCGGGACAGCTACTATGGCTACACCTTC	CASSYRDSYYGYTF
-	14	TRBJ1-2	TRBV28	-	TGTGCCGCCACCCTACCCCCGGGTACGGATGGCTACACCTTC	CAATLPPGTDGYTF
-	15	TRBJ2-1	TRBV18	-	TGTGCCAGCTCACCACGACGGACCCCTTACAATGAGCAGTTCTTC	CASSPRRTPYNEQFF
-	11	TRBJ1-1	TRBV20-1	-	TGCAGTGCTAGACAGTACACTGAAGCTTTCTTT	CSARQYTEAFF
-	16	TRBJ2-7	TRBV5-8	-	TGTGCCAGCAGCTTGGCCCGAGGGCGAACCAATTACGAGCAGTACTTC	CASSLARGRTNYEQYF
-	15	TRBJ2-3	TRBV5-1	-	TGCGCCAGCAGTTACACGAGCGGGAGCACAGATACGCAGTATTTT	CASSYTSGSTDTQYF
-	16	TRBJ2-1	TRBV9	TRBD2	TGTGCCAGCAGCGTAGTGGGACTAGCCTCCTACAATGAGCAGTTCTTC	CASSVVGLASYNEQFF
-	13	TRBJ2-1	TRBV9	-	TGTGCCAGCAGCGGGGACACCCACAATGAGCAGTTCTTC	CASSGDTHNEQFF
-	19	TRBJ2-6	TRBV15	-	TGTGCCACCAGCAGAGACGGTGTGAGGGGCGGAGCTGGGGCCAACGTCCTGACTTTC	CATSRDGVRGGAGANVLTF
-	15	TRBJ2-1	TRBV29-1	TRBD1	TGCAGCGTTGACCCGGGAAACTTAGGGGGCGGTGAGCAGTTCTTC	CSVDPGNLGGGEQFF
-	14	TRBJ2-1	TRBV5-1	TRBD1	TGCGCCAGCAGCTTGCAGGGGGCGTACAATGAGCAGTTCTTC	CASSLQGAYNEQFF
-	12	TRBJ1-2	TRBV3-1/TRBV3-2	-	TGTGCCAGCAGCCAAGCCCTGGGCGGCTACACCTTC	CASSQALGGYTF
-	11	TRBJ1-2	TRBV5-5	-	TGTGCCAGCAATGGGGGCTATGGCTACACCTTC	CASNGGYGYTF